Following are 31 T cell receptor beta chains from one sample sequenced in a study of control samples from healthy donors and cancer patients. Using immunoSEQ multiplex PCR, the repertoire was profiled, and TCRdb retains in-frame clones only, with some absent. The sample records around 93,000 clones, approximately 86% being singletons. Source material: blood. These receptors were taken from a man younger than 40 in good health.

The CDR3 is CATSRGHNYGYTF. In nucleotides, the CDR3 is TGTGCCACCAGCCGCGGCCATAACTATGGCTACACCTTC. J is TRBJ1-2 and V is TRBV24-1, with D hard to call. Trimming cost V 7 bases and J 1 base, with 9 bases left between them. The germline CDR1 and CDR2 sequences are KGHDR and SFDVKD. The CDR3 contains 13 residues.

The gene calls are TRBV27 and TRBJ1-3, with D uncertain. The germline CDR1 and CDR2 sequences are MNHEY and SMNVEV (reference sequence). The CDR3 consists of 16 residues. V shed 2 bases and J shed 0 bases, with 11 bases lying between them. CDR3 sequence (DNA): TGTGCCAGCAGTTTAAAGGGCAGCATCTCTGGAAACACCATATATTTT. It is translated as CASSLKGSISGNTIYF.

The table lists this clone with a count of one. The chain employs TRBV4-1 and TRBJ2-7; 11 bases are a match to TRBD2. V trimming: 4 bases; J trimming: 6 bases; junction bases outside the gene matches: 8. This CDR3 spans 15 amino acids. CDR1 and CDR2 from the germline V gene are MGHRA and YSYEKL. The CDR3 sequence is CASSRGLAGFSEQYF. The CDR3 nucleotides are TGCGCCAGCAGCCGAGGACTAGCGGGCTTCTCCGAGCAGTACTTC.

This rearrangement joins TRBV14 to TRBJ2-7; TRBD1 matches at 9 bases. Trimming removed 4 bases from V and 3 bases from J; junction bases left unmatched: 10. From germline, CDR1 is SGHDN and CDR2 FVKESK. The CDR3 has 16 amino acids. The CDR3 reads CASSPRILGQGYEQYF. CDR3 DNA sequence: TGTGCCAGCAGCCCTAGAATCCTGGGACAGGGCTACGAGCAGTACTTC.

The chain couples TRBV4-1 to TRBJ2-7; D gene uncertain. This CDR3 contains 14 residues. The germline CDR1 and CDR2 sequences are MGHRA and YSYEKL. The germline V and J ends were trimmed by 2 bases and 3 bases, with 11 bases remaining between them. The CDR3 region has the DNA TGCGCCAGCAGCCAATCCCCCAGGAGCTACGAGCAGTACTTC. This encodes CASSQSPRSYEQYF.

The chain combines TRBV5-1 with TRBJ2-3; 7 bases are shared with TRBD2. This CDR3 is built from 16 residues. Germline CDR1 reads SGHRS; CDR2 reads YFSETQ. J was trimmed by 4 bases and V by 4 bases; bases with no gene match: 12. CDR3 in DNA: TGCGCCAGCAGCCCGGAGACTAGCCCCGGTGCAGATACGCAGTATTTT. This codes for CASSPETSPGADTQYF. Filled out from reference TRBV5-1 and TRBJ2-3, the complete variable domain reads KAGVTQTPRYLIKTRGQQVTLSCSPISGHRSVSWYQQTPGQGLQFLFEYFSETQRNKGNFPGRFSGRQFSNSRSEMNVSTLELGDSALYLCASSPETSPGADTQYFGPGTRLTVL.

The chain employs TRBV5-1 and TRBJ2-1; weak D call: TRBD2 (6 bases). The CDR3 is made up of 14 amino acids. Germline CDR1 is SGHRS and CDR2 is YFSETQ. With 4 bases removed from V and 4 bases from J, the gap between germline ends came to 12 bases. The CDR3 here is CASSGGTEYNEQFF. Written as DNA, the CDR3 is TGCGCCAGCAGCGGTGGGACTGAATACAATGAGCAGTTCTTC.

The chain employs TRBV5-6 and TRBJ2-2; TRBD2 aligns across 12 bases. Germline V gene sequence: CDR1 SGHDT, CDR2 YYEEEE. V shed 4 bases and J 7 bases; nucleotides not matched to a gene: 8. The CDR3 loop spans 16 amino acids. CDR3 DNA: TGTGCCAGCAGCCCCCCGACTAGCGGGAGTTTCGGGGAGCTGTTTTTT. Translating it yields CASSPPTSGSFGELFF.

The chain employs TRBV30 and TRBJ2-7; no clear D gene. V was pared by 0 bases and J by 2 bases, with 5 bases between. Germline assignment: CDR1 GTSNPN and CDR2 SVGIG (reference sequence). The CDR3 length is 12 residues. The CDR3 here is CAWSVETYEQYF. For the CDR3, the DNA is TGTGCCTGGAGTGTAGAGACCTACGAGCAGTACTTC.

This clone was observed once. The chain has TRBV7-9 and TRBJ2-2, with D perhaps TRBD2 (5 bases). Trimming stripped 7 bases from V and 6 bases from J, with 9 bases between. Germline V gene data show CDR1 as SEHNR and CDR2 as FQNEAQ (reference sequence). The CDR3 length is 12 residues. CDR3 protein: CASTQEAGELFF. CDR3 DNA sequence: TGTGCCAGCACCCAGGAGGCCGGGGAGCTGTTTTTT. The variable domain in full, completed from reference TRBV7-9 and TRBJ2-2, reads DTGVSQNPRHKITKRGQNVTFRCDPISEHNRLYWYRQTLGQGPEFLTYFQNEAQLEKSRLLSDRFSAERPKGSFSTLEIQRTEQGDSAMYLCASTQEAGELFFGEGSRLTVL.

V usage is TRBV28 and J usage is TRBJ2-7, with TRBD1 matching 8 bases. There are 15 residues in the CDR3. Unmatched junction bases numbered 7, after V lost 5 bases and J lost 1 base. The germline CDR1 and CDR2 sequences are MDHEN and SYDVKM. The CDR3 DNA sequence: TGTGCCAGCAGTGCTCGGGGACAGGTGTCCTACGAGCAGTACTTC. Residues: CASSARGQVSYEQYF.

This rearrangement joins TRBV5-1 to TRBJ1-1; D is possibly TRBD1 (6 bases). This CDR3 is built from 18 residues. V gave up 0 bases and J gave up 0 bases, with 18 bases separating them. Germline CDR1 reads SGHRS; CDR2 reads YFSETQ. The CDR3: CASSLEGQGPLMNTEAFF. Here the CDR3 DNA reads TGCGCCAGCAGCTTGGAGGGGCAGGGGCCCTTAATGAACACTGAAGCTTTCTTT.

The J gene is TRBJ2-7, the V gene TRBV5-5; TRBD2 aligns across 10 bases. Germline trimming cut 2 bases from V and 0 bases from J; bases unmatched to any gene: 2. There are 15 residues in the CDR3. Germline V gene data show CDR1 as SGHKS and CDR2 as YYEKEE (reference sequence). The CDR3 DNA reads TGTGCCAGCAGCTTAGGACTAGCGGTCTCCTACGAGCAGTACTTC. Residues: CASSLGLAVSYEQYF.

The rearrangement links TRBV29-1 to TRBJ1-1; no firm D call. The V and J ends lost 5 bases and 3 bases respectively, with 7 bases between them. Per germline, CDR1 SQVTM and CDR2 ANQGSEA. The CDR3 extends over 11 amino acids. CDR3 DNA: TGCAGCGTTCAGAGATACACTGAAGCTTTCTTT. Translating it yields CSVQRYTEAFF.

The count of this clone is one. The V and J genes are TRBV19 and TRBJ2-7; 7 bases are a match to TRBD2. Germline V lookup: CDR1 LNHDA, CDR2 SQIVND (reference sequence). The CDR3 extends over 19 amino acids. V shed 4 bases, J shed 0 bases, and the junction held 18 bases outside the gene matches. CDR3 in DNA: TGTGCCAGTAGTACTAACGTCCACTTGGGGGAGGGCCCCTCCTACGAGCAGTACTTC. Its protein is CASSTNVHLGEGPSYEQYF.

The chain recombines TRBV9 with TRBJ2-5; D is uncertain. V was trimmed by 4 bases and J by 5 bases, leaving 18 bases between them. The CDR3 length is 15 residues. Germline CDR1 reads SGDLS; CDR2 reads YYNGEE. CDR3 amino acids: CASSPTSSSWETQYF. As DNA, the CDR3 is TGTGCCAGCAGCCCCACTTCGTCCAGTTGGGAGACCCAGTACTTC.

The chain couples TRBV12-3 or TRBV12-4 to TRBJ2-3; D call uncertain. This CDR3 region has 11 residues. V was cut by 3 bases and J by 6 bases, with 4 bases left in between. Here the CDR3 DNA reads TGTGCCAGCAGTTTTCAGGATACGCAGTATTTT. Its protein product is CASSFQDTQYF.

The V and J genes are TRBV5-6 and TRBJ1-2; D remains ambiguous. The CDR3 covers 13 residues. Germline loops: CDR1 SGHDT, CDR2 YYEEEE. The V gene lost 4 bases and the J gene lost 4 bases, with 11 bases spanning the gap. The CDR3 DNA follows: TGTGCCAGCAGCAGCCGGGGAGCCTATGGCTACACCTTC. This translates into CASSSRGAYGYTF.

V usage is TRBV10-1 and J usage is TRBJ1-2, with 10 positions matching TRBD1. Germline CDR1 WNHNN, CDR2 SYGVQD (reference sequence). The CDR3 has 13 amino acids. The trim removed 6 bases at V and 8 bases at J, leaving 6 bases unmatched. CDR3 loop: CASSRDRGEGYTF. The CDR3 DNA follows: TGCGCCAGCAGCCGGGACAGGGGTGAAGGCTACACCTTC.

There are a few counts of this clone. The chain combines TRBV12-5 with TRBJ1-5, with D hard to call. Trimming stripped 7 bases from V and 3 bases from J, with 4 bases between. Germline-derived CDR1 and CDR2 are LGHNT and FRNRAP. There are 11 residues in the CDR3. CDR3 in amino acids: CASANNQPQHF. DNA for the CDR3: TGTGCTAGTGCCAACAATCAGCCCCAGCATTTT.

The chain is built from TRBV7-9 and TRBJ2-3; D might be TRBD1 (5 bases). V gave up 3 bases and J gave up 2 bases, with 18 bases separating them. The CDR3 has 17 residues. Germline-derived CDR1 and CDR2 are SEHNR and FQNEAQ (reference sequence). CDR3 sequence: CASSLAWGGRHTDTQYF. CDR3 DNA: TGTGCCAGCAGCTTGGCGTGGGGCGGACGGCACACAGATACGCAGTATTTT.

The chain links TRBV11-2 to TRBJ2-7, with 10 bases identical to TRBD2. CDR1 and CDR2 from the germline V gene are SGHAT and FQNNGV. This CDR3 contains 16 residues. Trimming cost V 6 bases and J 2 bases; bases outside gene matches: 10. The CDR3 sequence is CASRPGVAGGPYEQYF. As DNA, the CDR3 is TGTGCCAGCAGACCCGGGGTAGCGGGAGGACCCTACGAGCAGTACTTC.

This chain connects TRBV5-3 to TRBJ1-6; no definite D call. TRBV5-3 qualifies as an ORF whose function is uncertain. This CDR3 spans 15 amino acids. V lost 1 base, J lost 3 bases, and 8 bases lay in between. This chain's CDR3 is CARSLTINYNSPLHF. As DNA, the CDR3 is TGTGCCAGAAGCTTGACAATAAACTATAATTCACCCCTCCACTTT.

This clone occurred a few times. The chain couples TRBV6-5 to TRBJ1-5, with TRBD1 identical over 9 bases. Trimming took 6 bases from V and 4 from J; bases not matched to a gene: 4. Germline V lookup: CDR1 MNHEY, CDR2 SVGAGI. The CDR3 loop spans 14 amino acids. DNA for the CDR3: TGTGCCAGCAGACAGGGGGCAGGAAATCAGCCCCAGCATTTT. Protein: CASRQGAGNQPQHF.

The chain carries TRBV24-1 and TRBJ1-1; D gene ambiguous. Trimming shortened V by 8 bases and J by 4 bases, and 16 bases separated the two germline ends. The CDR3 totals 14 residues. Germline V gene data show CDR1 as KGHDR and CDR2 as SFDVKD. CDR3 sequence: CATKSPHPGTEAFF. The CDR3 nucleotides read TGTGCCACCAAGTCTCCGCACCCGGGCACTGAAGCTTTCTTT.

This clone appeared a few times. The chain carries TRBV2 and TRBJ2-7; D remains unclear. V lost 7 bases and J 0 bases, leaving 16 bases between the germline ends. The CDR3 extends over 15 amino acids. Germline-derived CDR1 and CDR2 are SNHLY and FYNNEI. CDR3 bases: TGTGCCAGCACCCCCTACGAACAAAGCTCCTACGAGCAGTACTTC. Translating gives CASTPYEQSSYEQYF.

This chain uses TRBV16 with TRBJ1-3; D is unclear. The germline CDR1 and CDR2 sequences are KGHSY and FQNENV. This CDR3 is 16 amino acids long. The germline V and J ends were trimmed by 0 bases and 4 bases, with 13 bases remaining between them. In DNA, the CDR3 is TGTGCCAGCAGCCAATCGGCCCCCGGCTCAGGAAACACCATATATTTT. Its protein product is CASSQSAPGSGNTIYF.

The chain is built from TRBV19 and TRBJ1-5; no reliable D call. V lost 6 bases to trimming and J lost 3 bases, with 15 bases between them. The CDR3 extends over 15 amino acids. Per germline, CDR1 LNHDA and CDR2 SQIVND (reference sequence). This CDR3 is CASSGRPAPNQPQHF. CDR3 nucleotides: TGTGCCAGTAGCGGCCGCCCGGCCCCCAATCAGCCCCAGCATTTT.

This chain joins TRBV5-1 and TRBJ2-3; no clear D gene. Germline CDR1 and CDR2: SGHRS and YFSETQ. V lost 0 bases and J 2 bases, leaving 10 bases between the germline ends. The CDR3 contains 15 residues. The CDR3 region is CASSLGSGPTDTQYF. Here the CDR3 DNA reads TGCGCCAGCAGCTTGGGCTCGGGCCCCACAGATACGCAGTATTTT.

V gene TRBV7-9 combines with J gene TRBJ1-1; D is possibly TRBD1 (6 bases). Trimming took off 3 bases at V and 1 base at J, with 18 bases between the two ends. Germline V gene data show CDR1 as SEHNR and CDR2 as FQNEAQ (reference sequence). CDR3 length: 17 residues. The DNA of the CDR3 is TGTGCCAGCAGCTTCGGGACACCGTGGGGCGGGAACACTGAAGCTTTCTTT. Its protein is CASSFGTPWGGNTEAFF.

The rearrangement links TRBV6-5 to TRBJ2-2; D tentatively fits TRBD1 or TRBD2 (5 bases each). Germline V lookup: CDR1 MNHEY, CDR2 SVGAGI. The CDR3 contains 13 residues. Trimming removed 10 bases from V and 4 bases from J, with 13 bases in between. Here the CDR3 reads CATGRGPTGELFF. CDR3 coding DNA: TGTGCCACTGGAAGGGGACCCACCGGGGAGCTGTTTTTT.